This TCR beta chain is drawn from a study of T cells in Graves' hyperthyroidism and ophthalmopathy. With regard to this clonotype: Antigen unknown. The junction and the germline gene differ at one end; a read error may be behind it.

Each diagnosis was grounded in clinical symptoms, serum thyroxine and TRAb, thyroid ultrasound, and orbital computed tomography. Study observations and caveats: Stable hyperthyroidism was told apart from ophthalmopathy by a model built on 13 V-J features.

This CDR3 is built from 16 residues. Germline loops: CDR1 SGHTA, CDR2 FQGNSA. RNA transcripts were the template for amplifying TCR beta CDR3 regions. The HTBI set primed first-round TCR CDR3 RT-PCR. TCRdb reprocessed the multiplex PCR reads with MiXCR, giving one entry per CDR3 protein. The table includes 600,000 to 700,000 distinct CDR3 sequences, roughly 46% detected once. The rearrangement uses TRBV7-2 and TRBJ1-2, with a tentative D call TRBD1 (6 bases). Sequenced material: peripheral blood or thyroid tissue (not recorded which). The receptor was derived from an adult man with Graves' disease, either hyperthyroidism or ophthalmopathy (not recorded which). CDR3 amino acids: CASSLARGGAGYDYTF. Here the CDR3 DNA reads TGTGCCAGCAGCTTAGCCCGCGGGGGCGCCGGCTATGACTACACCTTC.